These 32 T cell receptor beta chains came from one sample sequenced in a study of blood T cell repertoires in COVID-19. The data were produced by immunoSEQ multiplex PCR, yet TCRdb's version contains in-frame clones alone and is incomplete. The top ten clones hold roughly 6% of a sample with 60,000 to 95,000 clones, roughly 89% of them seen once. The source material was peripheral blood. These receptors came from a human donor in a cohort sampled during active COVID-19.

CDR3 nucleotide sequence: TGCGCCAGCAGCCAAGATTATGGGACAGGGCTCAGCTCTGGAAACACCATATATTTT. This gives the protein CASSQDYGTGLSSGNTIYF. The V call is TRBV4-3, the J call TRBJ1-3; 9 bases align to TRBD1. Germline-derived CDR1 and CDR2 are LGHNA and YSLEER. The CDR3 consists of 19 residues. Trimming at V came to 0 bases and at J to 0 bases, leaving 9 bases not matched to a gene.

The rearrangement uses TRBV19 and TRBJ1-2; D might be TRBD1 (5 bases). CDR3 length: 13 amino acids. The V gene lost 7 bases and the J gene lost 1 base, with 10 bases spanning the gap. The germline gives CDR1 LNHDA, CDR2 SQIVND (reference sequence). In DNA form, the CDR3 reads TGTGCCAGTACAAGGGGAAATAACTATGGCTACACCTTC. It yields the protein CASTRGNNYGYTF. The full variable domain, completed using reference TRBV19 and TRBJ1-2, is DGGITQSPKYLFRKEGQNVTLSCEQNLNHDAMYWYRQDPGQGLRLIYYSQIVNDFQKGDIAEGYSVSREKKESFPLTVTSAQKNPTAFYLCASTRGNNYGYTFGSGTRLTVV.

The chain couples TRBV27 to TRBJ1-1; TRBD1 matches at 9 bases. This CDR3 has 12 amino acids. V lost 10 bases and J lost 4; bases outside the gene matches: 4. Germline values: CDR1 MNHEY, CDR2 SMNVEV (reference sequence). The CDR3: CATRGQGTEAFF. The CDR3 bases are TGTGCCACCCGGGGACAGGGCACTGAAGCTTTCTTT.

V usage is TRBV7-9 and J usage is TRBJ1-1, with D possibly matching TRBD1 (5 bases). Germline V gives CDR1 SEHNR, CDR2 FQNEAQ (reference sequence). Trimming took off 5 bases at V and 1 base at J, with 8 bases between the two ends. The CDR3 loop spans 13 amino acids. DNA of the CDR3: TGTGCCAGCAGCCTACAGGCGAACACTGAAGCTTTCTTT. It is translated as CASSLQANTEAFF.

The V gene is TRBV19, the J gene TRBJ2-7; possible D gene TRBD2, 7 bases. V dropped 4 bases and J dropped 0 bases, with 16 bases sitting between them. The CDR3 extends over 16 amino acids. Germline V gene sequence: CDR1 LNHDA, CDR2 SQIVND (reference sequence). CDR3 in amino acids: CASSNVMGGASYEQYF. CDR3 nucleotides: TGTGCCAGTAGTAACGTTATGGGGGGGGCCTCCTACGAGCAGTACTTC.

The chain links TRBV19 to TRBJ1-5; 9 bases are a match to TRBD1. Trimming took 6 bases from V and 5 from J; bases not matched to a gene: 5. This CDR3 spans 14 amino acids. Germline assignment: CDR1 LNHDA and CDR2 SQIVND (reference sequence). Written as DNA, the CDR3 is TGTGCCAGTAGACCGGGACAGGGAGATCAGCCCCAGCATTTT. This sequence encodes CASRPGQGDQPQHF.

J is TRBJ2-1 and V is TRBV11-2; 11 bases are shared with TRBD1. Trimming removed 5 bases from V and 3 bases from J; junction bases left unmatched: 3. This CDR3 is 15 amino acids long. Germline CDR1 is SGHAT and CDR2 is FQNNGV. Here the CDR3 reads CASSTGTGGYNEQFF. Written as DNA, the CDR3 is TGTGCCAGCAGCACCGGGACAGGGGGCTACAATGAGCAGTTCTTC. The entire variable domain, with the rest obtained from reference TRBV11-2 and TRBJ2-1, is as follows: EAGVAQSPRYKIIEKRQSVAFWCNPISGHATLYWYQQILGQGPKLLIQFQNNGVVDDSQLPKDRFSAERLKGVDSTLKIQPAKLEDSAVYLCASSTGTGGYNEQFFGPGTRLTVL.

The chain joins TRBV5-1 to TRBJ2-1, with TRBD1 as a possible D gene (6 bases). The V gene lost 2 bases and the J gene lost 2 bases, with 8 bases spanning the gap. The CDR3 runs 14 residues. Per the germline V gene, CDR1 is SGHRS and CDR2 is YFSETQ. The CDR3 here is CASSFQGPYNEQFF. The CDR3 DNA sequence: TGCGCCAGCAGCTTCCAGGGGCCCTACAATGAGCAGTTCTTC.

This chain joins TRBV10-1 and TRBJ2-4; 11 nucleotides match TRBD1. Looked up from germline, CDR1 is WNHNN and CDR2 is SYGVQD (reference sequence). This CDR3 has 18 residues. Unmatched junction bases numbered 14, after V lost 4 bases and J lost 6 bases. The CDR3 loop is CASSAAGTGGGGLNIQYF. The CDR3 coding sequence is TGCGCCAGCAGTGCAGCCGGGACAGGGGGTGGGGGACTAAACATTCAGTACTTC.

The V and J genes are TRBV6-2 or TRBV6-3 and TRBJ2-1, with 8 nucleotides matching TRBD1. CDR3 length: 14 residues. Germline values: CDR1 MNHEY, CDR2 SVGEGT. V was pared by 6 bases and J by 7 bases, with 8 bases of the junction left unmatched. CDR3 loop: CASSWTGWGNEQFF. For the CDR3, the DNA is TGTGCCAGCAGCTGGACAGGGTGGGGAAATGAGCAGTTCTTC.

This clone has more than one count but fewer than ten. The chain recombines TRBV7-2 with TRBJ1-1; D remains ambiguous. The CDR3 consists of 14 residues. Germline V gene data show CDR1 as SGHTA and CDR2 as FQGNSA. Between the trimmed V and J ends, which lost 1 base and 1 base, there was a span of 7 bases. DNA for the CDR3: TGTGCCAGCAGCTTAGGTTTCCAGAACACTGAAGCTTTCTTT. Encoded protein: CASSLGFQNTEAFF.

This chain uses TRBV9 with TRBJ1-4; a possible D gene is TRBD1 (5 bases). Between the trimmed V and J ends, which lost 1 base and 4 bases, there was a span of 11 bases. Germline V gene sequence: CDR1 SGDLS, CDR2 YYNGEE. The CDR3 is made up of 15 amino acids. The CDR3 here is CASSVTGGINEKLFF. CDR3 nucleotide sequence: TGTGCCAGCAGCGTAACCGGGGGGATTAATGAAAAACTGTTTTTT.

The rearrangement joins TRBV10-3 to TRBJ1-5; possibly TRBD1 for D (5 bases). Germline values: CDR1 ENHRY, CDR2 SYGVKD. This CDR3 region has 14 residues. The V end lost 0 bases, the J end lost 4 bases, and 7 bases lay between the germline ends. The CDR3: CAISESSGNQPQHF. The CDR3 coding sequence is TGTGCCATCAGTGAGTCGTCAGGGAATCAGCCCCAGCATTTT.

The chain uses TRBV9 and TRBJ1-5, with D possibly matching TRBD1 (5 bases). V shed 0 bases and J shed 1 base, with 5 bases lying between them. Germline CDR1 and CDR2: SGDLS and YYNGEE. This CDR3 region has 14 residues. The CDR3 loop is CASSVEGSNQPQHF. The CDR3 nucleotides are TGTGCCAGCAGCGTAGAGGGGAGCAATCAGCCCCAGCATTTT.

This chain uses TRBV7-2 with TRBJ2-2, with unresolved D. Germline values: CDR1 SGHTA, CDR2 FQGNSA. Trimming removed 5 bases at V and 2 bases at J, with 6 bases between. The CDR3 runs 13 residues. CDR3 sequence: CASSRTNTGELFF. CDR3 coding DNA: TGTGCCAGCAGCAGAACAAACACCGGGGAGCTGTTTTTT.

A single count supports this clone. This rearrangement joins TRBV7-6 to TRBJ2-1; 8 bases line up with TRBD2. Trimming at V came to 5 bases and at J to 6 bases, leaving 15 bases not matched to a gene. The germline CDR1 and CDR2 sequences are SGHVS and FNYEAQ. The CDR3 contains 17 residues. CDR3 in amino acids: CASSPRGGMGGGNEQFF. Written as DNA, the CDR3 is TGTGCCAGCAGCCCCCGGGGGGGGATGGGTGGAGGCAATGAGCAGTTCTTC. The variable domain in full, with the rest retrieved from reference TRBV7-6 and TRBJ2-1, is GAGVSQSPRYKVTKRGQDVALRCDPISGHVSLYWYRQALGQGPEFLTYFNYEAQQDKSGLPNDRFSAERPEGSISTLTIQRTEQRDSAMYRCASSPRGGMGGGNEQFFGPGTRLTVL.

In its sample, this clone was seen once. The genes are TRBV6-2 or TRBV6-3 and TRBJ1-5, with 9 bases identical to TRBD1. This CDR3 has 14 residues. V dropped 2 bases and J dropped 7; count of bases not matched to a gene: 3. Per germline, CDR1 MNHEY and CDR2 SVGEGT. This CDR3 is CASSYKDRGQPQHF. The CDR3 DNA reads as TGTGCCAGCAGTTACAAGGACAGGGGCCAGCCCCAGCATTTT.

The chain links TRBV5-1 to TRBJ1-1, with D possibly matching TRBD1 (5 bases). The germline V gene encodes CDR1 SGHRS and CDR2 YFSETQ. The CDR3 contains 13 residues. The V and J ends lost 4 bases and 8 bases respectively, with 15 bases between them. CDR3 coding DNA: TGCGCCAGCAGCCTCGGGGGTAGTGGAGAAGCTTTCTTT. Translating gives CASSLGGSGEAFF.

The CDR3 DNA follows: TGTGCCAGCAGTTACGGGCAGGGGGCCTACGAGCAGTACTTC. Translation: CASSYGQGAYEQYF. J is TRBJ2-7 and V is TRBV6-5, with 7 bases fitting TRBD1. With 2 bases clipped from V and 2 bases from J, the junction kept 3 bases outside the gene matches. Germline values: CDR1 MNHEY, CDR2 SVGAGI. This CDR3 spans 14 amino acids.

This clone turned up a few times. This chain uses TRBV10-1 with TRBJ2-7; D possibly corresponds to TRBD2 (7 bases). The CDR3 length is 13 residues. Trimming took off 6 bases at V and 3 bases at J, with 12 bases between the two ends. Looked up from germline, CDR1 is WNHNN and CDR2 is SYGVQD (reference sequence). This CDR3 reads CASSGGLHYEQYF. CDR3 bases: TGCGCCAGCAGCGGGGGGCTCCACTACGAGCAGTACTTC.

This clone was observed a few times. This chain uses TRBV4-3 with TRBJ1-2, with D perhaps TRBD1 (6 bases). Per the germline V gene, CDR1 is LGHNA and CDR2 is YSLEER. V lost 1 base to trimming and J lost 8 bases, with 8 bases between them. The CDR3 sequence is 12 residues long. CDR3 protein: CASSQGTGGYTF. CDR3 in DNA: TGCGCCAGCAGCCAAGGTACAGGGGGCTACACCTTC.

This clone was recorded only once. The chain links TRBV10-2 to TRBJ2-5, with D possibly TRBD2 on 6 matching bases. Germline V gives CDR1 WSHSY, CDR2 SAAADI. V lost 5 bases and J 2 bases, leaving 18 bases between the germline ends. The CDR3 runs to 16 residues. CDR3 region: CASSNGFWTIQETQYF. In DNA, the CDR3 is TGCGCCAGCAGTAACGGTTTTTGGACTATACAAGAGACCCAGTACTTC.

This clone was found once. The chain couples TRBV6-2 or TRBV6-3 to TRBJ1-6; TRBD1 agrees at 7 bases. Unmatched junction bases numbered 7, after V lost 5 bases and J lost 9 bases. CDR1 and CDR2 from the germline V gene are MNHEY and SVGEGT. This CDR3 has 14 residues. The CDR3 spells CASSRQGAGSPLHF. For the CDR3, the DNA is TGTGCCAGCAGTCGACAGGGCGCAGGTTCACCCCTCCACTTT.

V usage is TRBV9 and J usage is TRBJ2-2; TRBD1 matches at 10 bases. The CDR3 consists of 16 residues. With V trimmed by 3 bases and J by 6 bases, 8 bases remained unmatched. Germline-derived CDR1 and CDR2 are SGDLS and YYNGEE. The CDR3 DNA sequence: TGTGCCAGCAGCGCTTCGGGACAGGGGTACTCCGGGGAGCTGTTTTTT. It yields the protein CASSASGQGYSGELFF.

A word on this clone: The limits of the CDR3 on the DNA are not certain, so only TCRdb's listed CDR3 is given. The V call is TRBV29-1, the J call TRBJ2-3; the tabulated D call, TRBD2, remains unverified against the DNA. The CDR3 is made up of 14 amino acids, end residues included. Germline V gives CDR1 SQVTM, CDR2 ANQGSEA. The CDR3 here is CSVGSGPIMIRSIF.

This chain uses TRBV6-6 with TRBJ1-5, with 7 bases matching TRBD1. Germline V gives CDR1 MNHNY, CDR2 SVGAGI (reference sequence). The V and J ends lost 5 bases and 0 bases, in that order; junction bases with no gene match: 10. This CDR3 is built from 17 residues. This CDR3 is CASSRQGGGGSNQPQHF. Written as DNA, the CDR3 is TGTGCCAGCAGTCGACAGGGCGGGGGGGGTAGCAATCAGCCCCAGCATTTT.

A single count supports this clone. The CDR3: CASSLIIPTSGGAETQYF. DNA for the CDR3: TGTGCCAGCAGCTTAATTATCCCAACTAGCGGGGGGGCGGAGACCCAGTACTTC. The chain joins TRBV7-2 to TRBJ2-5; TRBD2 agrees at 13 bases. Germline assignment: CDR1 SGHTA and CDR2 FQGNSA. V trimming: 2 bases; J trimming: 5 bases; junction bases outside the gene matches: 11. This CDR3 is 18 amino acids long.

The rearrangement uses TRBV3-1 (or the pseudogene TRBV3-2) and TRBJ2-5; TRBD2 agrees at 12 bases. Germline CDR1 LGHDT, CDR2 YNNKEL (reference sequence). The CDR3 is 15 amino acids. Unmatched junction bases numbered 3, after V lost 7 bases and J lost 0 bases. The CDR3 nucleotides are TGTGCCAGCACCCTAGCGGGGGGGTACCAAGAGACCCAGTACTTC. Amino acid sequence: CASTLAGGYQETQYF.

The V call is TRBV18, the J call TRBJ2-1; 16 nucleotides line up with TRBD2. Trimming took 3 bases from V and 10 from J; bases not matched to a gene: 3. This CDR3 is 15 amino acids long. Germline lookup yields CDR1 KGHSH and CDR2 LQKENI. The CDR3, as DNA: TGTGCCAGCTCACCGGGACTAGCGGGGGGGCTAGAGCAGTTCTTC. It is translated as CASSPGLAGGLEQFF.

V gene TRBV6-2 or TRBV6-3 combines with J gene TRBJ1-1; 10 bases line up with TRBD1. The J segment lost 0 bases and the V segment lost 7 bases, leaving 8 bases of the junction unmatched. Germline assignment: CDR1 MNHEY and CDR2 SVGEGT. The CDR3 has 16 residues. Written as DNA, the CDR3 is TGTGCCAGCACCCCGACAGGGGGCCGGATGAACACTGAAGCTTTCTTT. Translated, it gives CASTPTGGRMNTEAFF.

The chain uses TRBV2 and TRBJ2-3; D call uncertain. The CDR3 covers 15 residues. CDR1 SNHLY and CDR2 FYNNEI come from the germline V gene. V lost 1 base to trimming and J lost 1 base, with 9 bases between them. For the CDR3, the DNA is TGTGCCAGCAGTGAAGAAGCGATCGGCACAGATACGCAGTATTTT. The encoded protein is CASSEEAIGTDTQYF.

CDR3 amino acids: CASSELRALTDTQYF. CDR3 DNA: TGTGCCAGCAGTGAACTGCGGGCCCTCACAGATACGCAGTATTTT. The chain recombines TRBV6-1 with TRBJ2-3; TRBD2 might be the D (5 bases). V shed 2 bases and J shed 2 bases, with 11 bases lying between them. The CDR3 spans 15 residues. Germline lookup yields CDR1 MNHNS and CDR2 SASEGT.